These 20 T cell receptor beta chains came from one sample sequenced in a study of response to subunit inactivated influenza vaccine. TCRdb used MiXCR to reprocess the RT-PCR reads, holding one entry per CDR3 protein. The sample has about 500,000 distinct CDR3 sequences, 16% seen once; the top ten hold less than 4%. The source material was CD4+ T cells sorted from PBMCs, sampled approximately 25 months after vaccination. The receptor set was obtained from a man between 50 and 69 years old who received an inactivated influenza vaccine.

This sequence joins TRBV10-2 and TRBJ2-7, with 14 bases that match TRBD2. The J segment lost 4 bases and the V segment lost 6 bases, leaving 2 bases of the junction unmatched. The CDR3 has 14 residues. CDR1 is WSHSY and CDR2 is SAAADI in the germline V gene. DNA for the CDR3: TGCGCCAGCAGGGGACTAGCGGGGGTATACGAGCAGTACTTC. It translates to CASRGLAGVYEQYF.

This sequence joins TRBV7-8 and TRBJ2-7; the D gene is possibly TRBD2 (6 bases). V dropped 2 bases and J dropped 0 bases, with 14 bases sitting between them. Germline CDR1 SGHVS, CDR2 FQNEAQ. The CDR3 has 16 amino acids. Written as DNA, the CDR3 is TGTGCCAGCAGCTTACTGGGGAGGACGGCCTCCTACGAGCAGTACTTC. Its protein is CASSLLGRTASYEQYF.

This clonotype turned up a few times. This sequence joins TRBV5-6 and TRBJ2-1, with TRBD2 matching over 12 bases. Germline values: CDR1 SGHDT, CDR2 YYEEEE. CDR3 length: 18 residues. V dropped 0 bases and J dropped 3; count of bases not matched to a gene: 7. CDR3 coding DNA: TGTGCCAGCAGCTTGGGGCTAGCGGGGGGGCTGATCTACAATGAGCAGTTCTTC. This sequence encodes CASSLGLAGGLIYNEQFF.

The chain uses TRBV7-2 and TRBJ2-1; 7 positions match TRBD2. The CDR3 has 16 amino acids. V shed 3 bases, J shed 5 bases, and the junction held 10 bases outside the gene matches. The germline gives CDR1 SGHTA, CDR2 FQGNSA. CDR3 sequence (DNA): TGTGCCAGCAGCTTCGTTTTCCTAGCGGACAACAATGAGCAGTTCTTC. It yields the protein CASSFVFLADNNEQFF.

The rearrangement uses TRBV5-8 and TRBJ2-2; perhaps TRBD2 as D (5 bases). In germline, CDR1 is SGHTS, CDR2 YDEGEE. V shed 2 bases and J shed 6 bases, with 11 bases lying between them. The CDR3 runs 14 residues. For the CDR3, the DNA is TGTGCCAGCAGCTTCCTACTAGAGGCCGGGGAGCTGTTTTTT. Encoded protein: CASSFLLEAGELFF.

The chain carries TRBV18 and TRBJ2-7, with 11 bases aligning to TRBD2. CDR3 size: 16 residues. With 0 bases clipped from V and 3 bases from J, the junction kept 4 bases outside the gene matches. Germline values: CDR1 KGHSH, CDR2 LQKENI. CDR3 amino acids: CASSPPVLAGGYEQYF. The CDR3 DNA reads TGTGCCAGCTCACCACCGGTTCTAGCGGGAGGCTACGAGCAGTACTTC.

This clonotype has a count of ten or more. The genes are TRBV4-3 and TRBJ2-3; D is possibly TRBD1 (6 bases). Between the trimmed V and J ends, which lost 4 bases and 1 base, there was a span of 9 bases. Germline V gene lookup returns CDR1 LGHNA and CDR2 YSLEER. The CDR3 has 14 residues. CDR3 in DNA: TGCGCCAGCAGCCTAGAGGGGGGCACAGATACGCAGTATTTT. This translates into CASSLEGGTDTQYF.

In this sample, this clonotype turned up many times. The chain combines TRBV18 with TRBJ2-3, with 9 bases lining up with TRBD2. Germline V gene lookup returns CDR1 KGHSH and CDR2 LQKENI. The CDR3 runs to 16 residues. Losses at the gene ends were 3 bases for V and 4 bases for J; bases not matched to a gene: 8. The CDR3 spells CASSPPSGVGSDTQYF. The CDR3 DNA reads as TGTGCCAGCTCACCCCCTAGCGGGGTTGGTTCAGATACGCAGTATTTT. Together with reference TRBV18 and TRBJ2-3, the CDR3 gives the full variable domain: NAGVMQNPRHLVRRRGQEARLRCSPMKGHSHVYWYRQLPEEGLKFMVYLQKENIIDESGMPKERFSAEFPKEGPSILRIQQVVRGDSAAYFCASSPPSGVGSDTQYFGPGTRLTVL.

This clonotype was detected many times. V usage is TRBV5-1 and J usage is TRBJ2-2, with a tentative D call TRBD2 (5 bases). V shed 3 bases and J shed 6 bases, with 12 bases lying between them. The CDR3 sequence is 14 residues long. Germline V gene lookup returns CDR1 SGHRS and CDR2 YFSETQ. This CDR3 is CASSSTTTSGELFF. CDR3 bases: TGCGCCAGCAGCTCGACTACAACCTCCGGGGAGCTGTTTTTT.

This clonotype was observed a handful of times. V is TRBV5-1 and J is TRBJ2-1; a possible D gene is TRBD1 (7 bases). This CDR3 contains 15 residues. Trimming stripped 2 bases from V and 6 bases from J, with 15 bases between. Germline loops: CDR1 SGHRS, CDR2 YFSETQ. The CDR3 bases are TGCGCCAGCAGCTTTGTGGCGGGACAGATCAATGAGCAGTTCTTC. This gives the protein CASSFVAGQINEQFF.

V is TRBV28 and J is TRBJ2-1; D is possibly TRBD1 (6 bases). The CDR3 length is 15 residues. CDR1 is MDHEN and CDR2 is SYDVKM in the germline V gene. V gave up 5 bases and J gave up 8 bases, with 19 bases separating them. In DNA form, the CDR3 reads TGTGCCAGCAGTGTCTTAGGGCAATCAGGGGATGAGCAGTTCTTC. This codes for CASSVLGQSGDEQFF.

This chain joins TRBV7-6 and TRBJ2-1; no clear D gene. The CDR3 extends over 14 amino acids. Germline V CDR1 and CDR2: SGHVS, FNYEAQ. The V and J ends lost 1 base and 2 bases respectively, with 6 bases between them. In nucleotides, the CDR3 is TGTGCCAGCAGCTTAGTTCCCCCCTACAATGAGCAGTTCTTC. As protein: CASSLVPPYNEQFF.

This clonotype has a handful of counts. The rearrangement uses TRBV11-2 and TRBJ2-5; possible D gene TRBD2, 6 bases. V was trimmed by 5 bases and J by 5 bases, leaving 15 bases between them. Germline CDR1 is SGHAT and CDR2 is FQNNGV. The CDR3 consists of 14 residues. The CDR3 spells CASSDRRGGETQYF. For the CDR3, the DNA is TGTGCCAGCAGCGATAGGCGGGGTGGGGAGACCCAGTACTTC.

This clonotype was seen a few times. CDR3 in amino acids: CASSLNPGTTGSYEQYF. The CDR3 DNA reads as TGTGCCAGCAGCTTAAATCCGGGGACAACAGGATCCTACGAGCAGTACTTC. The rearrangement links TRBV7-6 to TRBJ2-7; possible D gene TRBD1, 6 bases. Germline CDR1 is SGHVS and CDR2 is FNYEAQ. Trimming took 2 bases from V and 1 from J, leaving 18 bases between them. The CDR3 extends over 17 amino acids.

This clonotype showed up just a few times. The V and J genes are TRBV20-1 and TRBJ2-3, with 8 bases fitting TRBD2. CDR3 length equals 14 residues. The trim removed 4 bases at V and 5 bases at J, leaving 8 bases unmatched. CDR1 is DFQATT, CDR2 SNEGSKA, per germline (reference sequence). CDR3 nucleotide sequence: TGCAGTGCTAACAGCGGGAGAGGGATAGATACGCAGTATTTT. Translated: CSANSGRGIDTQYF.

The chain links TRBV13 to TRBJ2-1; 9 bases map to TRBD2. Germline values: CDR1 PRHDT, CDR2 FYEKMQ (reference sequence). With V trimmed by 2 bases and J by 5 bases, 13 bases remained unmatched. The CDR3 contains 18 residues. The CDR3 loop is CASSLSPLGASGNNEQFF. For the CDR3, the DNA is TGTGCCAGCAGCTTATCCCCCCTGGGGGCTAGCGGGAACAATGAGCAGTTCTTC.

The V and J genes are TRBV10-3 and TRBJ2-2, with TRBD1 matching over 8 bases. Germline V CDR1 and CDR2: ENHRY, SYGVKD. This CDR3 comprises 15 residues. V shed 8 bases and J 0 bases; nucleotides not matched to a gene: 5. CDR3 amino acids: CAIWRTGTNTGELFF. CDR3 bases: TGTGCCATCTGGCGGACAGGGACGAACACCGGGGAGCTGTTTTTT.

The rearrangement links TRBV7-8 to TRBJ2-1; unclear D gene. The CDR3 is made up of 14 amino acids. V lost 3 bases to trimming and J lost 7 bases, with 13 bases between them. Germline loops: CDR1 SGHVS, CDR2 FQNEAQ. The CDR3 reads CASSFTRDINEQFF. CDR3 in DNA: TGTGCCAGCAGCTTTACTCGAGATATAAATGAGCAGTTCTTC.

This clonotype was counted only a few times. This sequence joins TRBV9 and TRBJ2-3, with TRBD2 identical over 9 bases. The J segment lost 3 bases and the V segment lost 0 bases, leaving 5 bases of the junction unmatched. Per germline, CDR1 SGDLS and CDR2 YYNGEE. The CDR3 runs 16 residues. This CDR3 is CASSVGALAGTDTQYF. In DNA form, the CDR3 reads TGTGCCAGCAGCGTAGGTGCCCTAGCGGGAACAGATACGCAGTATTTT.

In its sample, this clonotype was seen many times. J is TRBJ1-6 and V is TRBV28; 7 bases are shared with TRBD1. The ends lost 6 bases at V and 7 bases at J; junction bases unmatched: 6. CDR3 size: 14 residues. Looked up from germline, CDR1 is MDHEN and CDR2 is SYDVKM. The CDR3 is CASSLAGGNSPLHF. The CDR3 DNA sequence: TGTGCCAGCAGCTTAGCAGGGGGGAATTCACCCCTCCACTTT.